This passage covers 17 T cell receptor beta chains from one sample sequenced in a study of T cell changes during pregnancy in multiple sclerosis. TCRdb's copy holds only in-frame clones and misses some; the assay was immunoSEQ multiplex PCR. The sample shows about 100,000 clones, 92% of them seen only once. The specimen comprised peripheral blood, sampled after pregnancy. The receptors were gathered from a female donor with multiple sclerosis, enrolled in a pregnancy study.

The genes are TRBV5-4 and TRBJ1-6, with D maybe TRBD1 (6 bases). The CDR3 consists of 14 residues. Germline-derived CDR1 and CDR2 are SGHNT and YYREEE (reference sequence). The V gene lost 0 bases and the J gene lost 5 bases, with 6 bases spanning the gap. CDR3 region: CASSLDRDNSPLHF. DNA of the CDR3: TGTGCCAGCAGCTTGGACAGGGATAATTCACCCCTCCACTTT.

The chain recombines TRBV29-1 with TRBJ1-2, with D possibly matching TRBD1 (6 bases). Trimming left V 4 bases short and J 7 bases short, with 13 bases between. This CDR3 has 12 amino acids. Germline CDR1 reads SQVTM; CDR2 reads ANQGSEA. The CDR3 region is CSVGKGGSGYTF. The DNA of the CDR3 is TGCAGCGTTGGGAAAGGGGGAAGTGGCTACACCTTC.

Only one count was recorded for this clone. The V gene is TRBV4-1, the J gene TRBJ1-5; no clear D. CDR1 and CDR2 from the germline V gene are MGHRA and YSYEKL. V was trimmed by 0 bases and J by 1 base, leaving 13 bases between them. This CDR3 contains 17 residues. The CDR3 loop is CASSQDRRGRSNQPQHF. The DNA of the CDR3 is TGCGCCAGCAGCCAAGATCGTCGGGGTAGGAGCAATCAGCCCCAGCATTTT.

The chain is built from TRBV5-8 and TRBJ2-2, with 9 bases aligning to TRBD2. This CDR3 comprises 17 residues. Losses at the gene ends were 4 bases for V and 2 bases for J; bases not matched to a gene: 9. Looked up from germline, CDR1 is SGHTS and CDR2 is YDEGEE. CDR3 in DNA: TGTGCCAGCAGCCCACGCGATAGCGGGGGTAACACCGGGGAGCTGTTTTTT. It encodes CASSPRDSGGNTGELFF.

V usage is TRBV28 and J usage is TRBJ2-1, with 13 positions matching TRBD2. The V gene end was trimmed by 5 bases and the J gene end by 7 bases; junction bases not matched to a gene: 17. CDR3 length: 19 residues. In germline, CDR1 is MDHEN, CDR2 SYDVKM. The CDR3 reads CASSQKHGTSGMDRNEQFF. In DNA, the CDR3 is TGTGCCAGCAGTCAAAAACACGGGACTAGCGGGATGGATAGGAATGAGCAGTTCTTC. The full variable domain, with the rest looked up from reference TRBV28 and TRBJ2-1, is DVKVTQSSRYLVKRTGEKVFLECVQDMDHENMFWYRQDPGLGLRLIYFSYDVKMKEKGDIPEGYSVSREKKERFSLILESASTNQTSMYLCASSQKHGTSGMDRNEQFFGPGTRLTVL.

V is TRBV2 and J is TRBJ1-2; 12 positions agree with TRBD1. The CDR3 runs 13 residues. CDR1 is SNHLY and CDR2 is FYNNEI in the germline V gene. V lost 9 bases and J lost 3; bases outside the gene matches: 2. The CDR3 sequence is CASRDRGHYGYTF. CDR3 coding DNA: TGTGCCAGTCGGGACAGGGGGCACTATGGCTACACCTTC.

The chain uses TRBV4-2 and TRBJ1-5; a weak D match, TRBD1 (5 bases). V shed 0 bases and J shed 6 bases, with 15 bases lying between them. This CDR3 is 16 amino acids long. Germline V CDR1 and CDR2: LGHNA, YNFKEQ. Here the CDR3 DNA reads TGTGCCAGCAGCCAAGACCAGGGAGGGAGAATTCAGCCCCAGCATTTT. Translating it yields CASSQDQGGRIQPQHF.

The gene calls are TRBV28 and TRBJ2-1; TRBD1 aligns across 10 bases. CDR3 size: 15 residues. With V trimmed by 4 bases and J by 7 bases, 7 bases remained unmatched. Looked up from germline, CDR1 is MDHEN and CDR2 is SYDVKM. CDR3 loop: CASSSPGQGRNEQFF. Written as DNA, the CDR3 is TGTGCCAGCAGTTCCCCGGGACAGGGGCGTAATGAGCAGTTCTTC.

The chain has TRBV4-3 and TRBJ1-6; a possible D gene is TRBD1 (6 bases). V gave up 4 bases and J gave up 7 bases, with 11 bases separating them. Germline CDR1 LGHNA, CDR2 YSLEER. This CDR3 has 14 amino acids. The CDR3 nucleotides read TGCGCCAGCAGCCTCGGACAGCAGAATTCACCCCTCCACTTT. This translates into CASSLGQQNSPLHF.

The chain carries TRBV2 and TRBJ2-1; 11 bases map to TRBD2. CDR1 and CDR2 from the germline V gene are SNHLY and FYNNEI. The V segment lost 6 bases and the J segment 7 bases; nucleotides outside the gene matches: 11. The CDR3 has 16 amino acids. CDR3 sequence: CASRVTSGSSSNEQFF. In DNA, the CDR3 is TGTGCCAGCAGAGTAACTAGCGGGAGTTCGTCGAATGAGCAGTTCTTC. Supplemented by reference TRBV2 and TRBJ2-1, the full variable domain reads EPEVTQTPSHQVTQMGQEVILRCVPISNHLYFYWYRQILGQKVEFLVSFYNNEISEKSEIFDDQFSVERPDGSNFTLKIRSTKLEDSAMYFCASRVTSGSSSNEQFFGPGTRLTVL.

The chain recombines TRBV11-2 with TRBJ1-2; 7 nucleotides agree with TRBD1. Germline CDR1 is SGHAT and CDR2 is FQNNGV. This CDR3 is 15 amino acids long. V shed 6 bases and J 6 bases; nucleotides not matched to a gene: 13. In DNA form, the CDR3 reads TGTGCCAGCAGTTCCCTGACAGGGAGAGGCGATGGCTACACCTTC. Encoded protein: CASSSLTGRGDGYTF.

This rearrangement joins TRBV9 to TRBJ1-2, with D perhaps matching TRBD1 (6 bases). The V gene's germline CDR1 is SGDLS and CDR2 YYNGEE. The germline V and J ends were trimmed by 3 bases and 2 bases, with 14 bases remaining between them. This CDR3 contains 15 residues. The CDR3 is CASSAGQRTNYGYTF. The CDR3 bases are TGTGCCAGCAGCGCCGGACAGAGAACCAACTATGGCTACACCTTC.

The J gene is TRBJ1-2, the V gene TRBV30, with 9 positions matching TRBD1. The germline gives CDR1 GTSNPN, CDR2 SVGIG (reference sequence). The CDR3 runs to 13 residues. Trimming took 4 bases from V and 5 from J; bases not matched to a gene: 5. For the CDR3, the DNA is TGTGCCTGGAACCGGGACAGGGAATATGGCTACACCTTC. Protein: CAWNRDREYGYTF.

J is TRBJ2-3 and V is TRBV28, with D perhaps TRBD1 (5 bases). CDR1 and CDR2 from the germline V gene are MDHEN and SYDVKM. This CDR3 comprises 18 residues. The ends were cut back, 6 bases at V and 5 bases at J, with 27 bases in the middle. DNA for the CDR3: TGTGCCAGCAGAACTCACACCCCCAGGGATGGACGGGTAGATACGCAGTATTTT. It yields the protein CASRTHTPRDGRVDTQYF.

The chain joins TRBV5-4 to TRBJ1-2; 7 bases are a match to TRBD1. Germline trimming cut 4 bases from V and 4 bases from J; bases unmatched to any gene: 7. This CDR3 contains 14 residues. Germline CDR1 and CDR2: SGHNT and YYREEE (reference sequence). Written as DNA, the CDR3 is TGTGCCAGCAGCCTCCCAGGGGGTCCCTATGGCTACACCTTC. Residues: CASSLPGGPYGYTF. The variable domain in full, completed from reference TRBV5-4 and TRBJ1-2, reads ETGVTQSPTHLIKTRGQQVTLRCSSQSGHNTVSWYQQALGQGPQFIFQYYREEENGRGNFPPRFSGLQFPNYSSELNVNALELDDSALYLCASSLPGGPYGYTFGSGTRLTVV.

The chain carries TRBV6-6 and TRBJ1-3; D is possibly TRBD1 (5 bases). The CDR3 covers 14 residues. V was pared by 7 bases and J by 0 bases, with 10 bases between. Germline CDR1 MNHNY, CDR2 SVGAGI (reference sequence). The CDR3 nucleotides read TGTGCCAGCACCTACGGGGGCTCTGGAAACACCATATATTTT. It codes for CASTYGGSGNTIYF.

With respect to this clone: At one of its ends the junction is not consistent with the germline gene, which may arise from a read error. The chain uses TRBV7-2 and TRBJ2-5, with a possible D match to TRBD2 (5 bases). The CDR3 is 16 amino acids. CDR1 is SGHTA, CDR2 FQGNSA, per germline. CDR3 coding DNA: TGTGTCAGCAGCTTAGCTGTCGCGGGCGGACAAGAGACCCAGTACTTC. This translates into CVSSLAVAGGQETQYF.